Shown below are 3 T cell receptor beta chains from a single sample sequenced in a study of a mutant IDH1 vaccine in newly diagnosed glioma (dated by TCRdb to about 2021). Reading the label with the study, this specimen's time point is: baseline, week 1 (first vaccination visit). The sample's treatment or condition label is to be understood as: pre-vaccination baseline after standard-of-care therapy. The library relied on the immunoSEQ multiplex PCR assay. Sourced from immuneACCESS, this table was stored by TCRdb with only in-frame sequences that have V and J called. A share of the clones is absent; for the studies checked, an unresolved V gene accounts for under half, and the remainder has no known explanation. For this sample the table gives about 98,000 clones, of which roughly 89% were detected only once. The top ten clones comprise around 0.6% of the sample. Specimen: PBMCs, collected from a glioma patient treated with radiotherapy, temozolomide or both. The origin of the receptors is a woman in her forties or fifties with glioma.

V and J are TRBV14 and TRBJ2-5; a weak D match, TRBD1 (6 bases). The CDR3 length is 13 residues. The germline V gene has CDR1 SGHDN and CDR2 FVKESK. Trimming removed 6 bases from V and 0 bases from J, with 8 bases in between. CDR3 loop: CASRRQDQETQYF. DNA of the CDR3: TGTGCCAGCAGACGACAGGACCAAGAGACCCAGTACTTC.

This clone has a handful of counts. The gene calls are TRBV10-3 and TRBJ2-1; TRBD2 matches at 9 bases. After removal of 10 bases from V and 0 bases from J, the junction contained 7 bases not matched to a gene. From germline, CDR1 is ENHRY and CDR2 SYGVKD. This CDR3 contains 15 residues. The CDR3 sequence: CATRAGGLSYNEQFF. CDR3 nucleotides: TGTGCCACCCGGGCGGGAGGGCTCTCCTACAATGAGCAGTTCTTC.

V is TRBV28 and J is TRBJ1-3; D might be TRBD1 (6 bases). The CDR3 totals 15 residues. The germline gives CDR1 MDHEN, CDR2 SYDVKM. The V gene lost 6 bases and the J gene lost 1 base, with 13 bases spanning the gap. The CDR3 bases are TGTGCCAGCAGCCCGGACAGCTTTTCTGGAAACACCATATATTTT. Translation gives CASSPDSFSGNTIYF. Full variable domain (rest looked up from reference TRBV28 and TRBJ1-3): DVKVTQSSRYLVKRTGEKVFLECVQDMDHENMFWYRQDPGLGLRLIYFSYDVKMKEKGDIPEGYSVSREKKERFSLILESASTNQTSMYLCASSPDSFSGNTIYFGEGSWLTVV.